This T cell receptor (beta chain) came from a study of naive and memory T cell subsets. Findings of the study overall: In naive cells, over 90% of TCR sequences were seen only once. A clonotype means one alpha or beta sequence, not an alpha/beta pair.

This clonotype was counted between two and nine times. No antigen is known for it. The beta constant-region primer was an equimolar mix of two oligonucleotides covering TRBC1 and TRBC2. The cDNA 3' end received a ligated single-stranded oligonucleotide carrying the SP2 primer and a 12-nucleotide UMI. Nested alpha and beta constant-region primers with the SP2 primer drove four PCR rounds on ligated cDNA. From the UMI-ligation and nested PCR reads, TCRdb called clonotypes with MiXCR, one entry per CDR3 protein. The table records about 80,000 distinct CDR3 sequences, roughly 13% of them present only once. Per germline, CDR1 ENHRY and CDR2 SYGVKD. The CDR3 sequence is 14 residues long. Trimming at V came to 4 bases and at J to 3 bases, leaving 3 bases not matched to a gene.

This chain uses TRBV10-3 with TRBJ1-5; 7 nucleotides agree with TRBD1. Material for sequencing was central memory CD4+ T cells from blood. This clonotype was sampled from a human donor in good health. CDR3 nucleotide sequence: TGTGCCATCAGTGGACAGGGAGTCAATCAGCCCCAGCATTTT. Amino acid sequence: CAISGQGVNQPQHF.